Each of the 9 T cell receptor beta chains below was sequenced from the same sample in a study of T cells and copy number aberrations in small-cell lung cancer. TCRdb's copy holds only in-frame clones and misses some; the assay was immunoSEQ multiplex PCR. Of 650 to 900 clones in the sample, 86% are singletons; the top ten hold more than 3%. The sequencing sample was made of tumor tissue. Source of these receptors: a man between 35 and 55 years old with small cell lung cancer.

The chain recombines TRBV7-8 with TRBJ2-5, with 7 bases matching TRBD2. This CDR3 comprises 13 residues. Germline lookup yields CDR1 SGHVS and CDR2 FQNEAQ. With V trimmed by 5 bases and J by 5 bases, 5 bases remained unmatched. In DNA form, the CDR3 reads TGTGCCAGCAGCGCTGGGCGGGAGGAGACCCAGTACTTC. Encoded protein: CASSAGREETQYF.

This chain links TRBV6-6 with TRBJ2-1; no firm D call. V shed 5 bases and J shed 5 bases, with 7 bases lying between them. In germline, CDR1 is MNHNY, CDR2 SVGAGI (reference sequence). This CDR3 region has 12 residues. CDR3 in DNA: TGTGCCAGCAGTCCTTTCCACAATGAGCAGTTCTTC. The encoded protein is CASSPFHNEQFF.

A remark on this clone: At one boundary the junction diverges from the germline segment, which might be a read error. The chain combines TRBV2 with TRBJ2-7; 8 nucleotides agree with TRBD2. This CDR3 has 15 amino acids. Germline CDR1 reads SNHLY; CDR2 reads FYNNEI. The CDR3 nucleotides read TGTGTCAGCATTCAAGCGGGGGTCCCCCCCTACGAGCAGTACTTC. Translated: CVSIQAGVPPYEQYF.

The chain carries TRBV18 and TRBJ1-2; TRBD1 matches 7 bases. Germline V gene data show CDR1 as KGHSH and CDR2 as LQKENI. J gave up 3 bases and V 3 bases, and 1 base lay outside the gene matches. The CDR3 runs 13 residues. The chain's CDR3 is CASSPRGDYGYTF. The DNA of the CDR3 is TGTGCCAGCTCACCCAGGGGGGACTATGGCTACACCTTC.

This rearrangement joins TRBV2 to TRBJ2-3; a possible D gene is TRBD1 (6 bases). V was shortened by 5 bases and J by 2 bases, with 11 bases between the two germline ends. Per germline, CDR1 SNHLY and CDR2 FYNNEI. CDR3 length equals 14 residues. The CDR3 DNA sequence: TGTGCCAGCAGTCTGGACAGCAACACAGATACGCAGTATTTT. This encodes CASSLDSNTDTQYF.

The chain joins TRBV7-2 to TRBJ1-6; D ambiguous. The germline V gene encodes CDR1 SGHTA and CDR2 FQGNSA. The CDR3 has 12 residues. V shed 1 base and J shed 10 bases, with 5 bases lying between them. The CDR3 is CASSLDLSPLHF. CDR3 in DNA: TGTGCCAGCAGCTTAGATCTCTCACCCCTCCACTTT.

The chain combines TRBV5-1 with TRBJ1-4, with a possible D match to TRBD1 (6 bases). CDR1 is SGHRS, CDR2 YFSETQ, per germline. V dropped 0 bases and J dropped 3 bases, with 9 bases sitting between them. The CDR3 spans 15 residues. This chain's CDR3 is CASSLGGAANEKLFF. CDR3 coding DNA: TGCGCCAGCAGCTTGGGGGGGGCGGCTAATGAAAAACTGTTTTTT.

This clone appeared a single time. This chain joins TRBV7-9 and TRBJ1-2; unclear D gene. Germline V lookup: CDR1 SEHNR, CDR2 FQNEAQ (reference sequence). The V gene lost 2 bases and the J gene lost 8 bases, with 18 bases spanning the gap. CDR3 size: 15 residues. The CDR3 DNA is TGTGCCAGCAGCTTATTTAACCGGCGGCTGGAGGGCTACACCTTC. Protein: CASSLFNRRLEGYTF.

The chain employs TRBV4-1 and TRBJ1-1, with D tentatively TRBD1 (6 bases). Germline CDR1 reads MGHRA; CDR2 reads YSYEKL. Trimming pared 4 bases from V and 2 bases from J, leaving 14 bases between. The CDR3 runs 15 residues. The chain's CDR3 is CASSPGGGINTEAFF. In nucleotides, the CDR3 is TGCGCCAGCAGCCCTGGAGGGGGTATTAACACTGAAGCTTTCTTT.